A selection of T cell receptor beta chains follows, all from one sample in a study of T cells after yellow fever vaccination. TCRdb recomputed calls from the 5' RACE reads with MiXCR, one row per CDR3 protein. There are about 320,000 distinct CDR3 sequences in the sample; approximately 12% occur only once, and 2.5% to 4% lies in the top ten. Sample: CD4+ T cells sorted from PBMCs, taken 45 days after the yellow fever booster vaccination. These TCRs come from a man between 18 and 29 years old who received the YFV17D yellow fever vaccine. Each CDR3 is given with its conserved first and last residue. Each record gives: clone size, D gene, J gene, V gene, CDR3 length, CDR3 DNA, CDR3 protein. A D gene is named only where the DNA matches it firmly. Clone size is stated in some rows and not others, as once, few, many or a class when expanded.

NA	TRBD1	TRBJ2-1	TRBV29-1	14	TGCAGCTCTCGGGACAGCGCCCCATACAATGAGCAGTTCTTC	CSSRDSAPYNEQFF
many	NA	TRBJ1-6	TRBV20-1	12	TGCAGTGCCGTAGACAGTGCTTCACCCCTCCACTTT	CSAVDSASPLHF
NA	NA	TRBJ2-3	TRBV12-3/TRBV12-4	12	TGTGCCGCGGGGCAGACCACAGATACGCAGTATTTT	CAAGQTTDTQYF
few	TRBD1	TRBJ2-7	TRBV7-9	12	TGTGCCAGCAGCACTCCGACAGGGGAGCAGTACTTC	CASSTPTGEQYF
NA	NA	TRBJ2-3	TRBV30	15	TGTGCCTGGAGTCGGCGGGGCCCTCAGGGAGATACGCAGTATTTT	CAWSRRGPQGDTQYF
NA	NA	TRBJ1-2	TRBV5-4	13	TGTGCCAGCAGCTTGGAGGGGCGTTATGGCTACACCTTC	CASSLEGRYGYTF
NA	NA	TRBJ2-4	TRBV6-6	14	TGTGCCAGCAGAGACCAGGGGACCAAAAACATTCAGTACTTC	CASRDQGTKNIQYF
NA	NA	TRBJ1-1	TRBV5-1	14	TGCGCCAGCAGCTTGGCGTACATGAACACTGAAGCTTTCTTT	CASSLAYMNTEAFF
few	NA	TRBJ1-4	TRBV4-3	14	TGCGCCAGCAGCCAAGAATCTCCAAATGAAAAACTGTTTTTT	CASSQESPNEKLFF
few	NA	TRBJ1-3	TRBV6-2/TRBV6-3	14	TGTGCCAGCAGGCAATCGGGCCGCGGAAACACCATATATTTT	CASRQSGRGNTIYF
few	TRBD1	TRBJ2-7	TRBV11-2	15	TGTGCCAGCATCCCCCTGCCCAGGGGGCGAAAAGAGCAGTACTTC	CASIPLPRGRKEQYF
few	NA	TRBJ1-1	TRBV6-2/TRBV6-3	18	TGTGCCAGCAGTCCCCCGGGGCGGGTGTCCCTTTCGGACACTGAAGCTTTCTTT	CASSPPGRVSLSDTEAFF
NA	NA	TRBJ2-1	TRBV5-6	13	TGTGCCAGCAGCCCGGGCCCTTTGAATGAGCAGTTCTTC	CASSPGPLNEQFF
many	NA	TRBJ1-1	TRBV7-9	12	TGTGCCAGCAGCTTAGGGCAGGGGACAGCTTTCTTT	CASSLGQGTAFF
once	NA	TRBJ1-5	TRBV2	12	TGTGCCAGCAGTCGGGACACCGTCCCCCAGCATTTT	CASSRDTVPQHF
NA	NA	TRBJ1-4	TRBV5-1	15	TGCGCCAGCAGCTTGGCCTTACAGAGTAATGAAAAACTGTTTTTT	CASSLALQSNEKLFF
few	NA	TRBJ1-3	TRBV7-9	13	TGTGCCAGCAGCTTGATACAGAAAAACACCATATATTTT	CASSLIQKNTIYF
few	TRBD1	TRBJ1-1	TRBV7-2	14	TGTGCCAGCAGCTTCGCAGGGGGCAACACTGAAGCTTTCTTT	CASSFAGGNTEAFF
few	TRBD1	TRBJ2-3	TRBV20-1	16	TGCAGTGCTGGGGGTCCTGACAGGGAGCGGATGGATACGCAGTATTTT	CSAGGPDRERMDTQYF
NA	NA	TRBJ1-2	TRBV7-2	12	TGTGCCAGCAGCGAGTACGGGGCCTACCCCACCTTC	CASSEYGAYPTF
NA	TRBD2	TRBJ2-5	TRBV12-3/TRBV12-4	14	TGTGCCAGCAGTCAAAGCGGGGGGGCAGAGACCCAGTACTTC	CASSQSGGAETQYF
few	TRBD1	TRBJ2-1	TRBV28	13	TGTGCCAGCTTGGGGGACAGCTACAATGAGCAGTTCTTC	CASLGDSYNEQFF
NA	NA	TRBJ2-1	TRBV7-3	16	TGTGCCAGCAGCCCTTATCGGACTACCCTCTACAATGAGCAGTTCTTC	CASSPYRTTLYNEQFF
few	NA	TRBJ2-2	TRBV7-3	16	TGTGCCAGCAGCCCCTTGGGCGGGGCGAACACCGGGGAGCTGTTTTTT	CASSPLGGANTGELFF
NA	NA	TRBJ1-1	TRBV6-1	13	TGTGCCAGCAGTGAATGGCAGAACACTGAAGCTTTCTTT	CASSEWQNTEAFF
few	NA	TRBJ2-6	TRBV6-5	15	TGTGCCAGCAGTGACAGTGGGGCTGGGGCCAACGTCCTGACTTTC	CASSDSGAGANVLTF
few	NA	TRBJ1-2	TRBV5-1	14	TGCGCCAGCAGCTCTACTACCGGGAACTATGGCTACACCTTC	CASSSTTGNYGYTF
NA	TRBD2	TRBJ2-5	TRBV6-2/TRBV6-3	16	TGTGCCAGCAGCCCAGCCTCGGCGGGGGGAGGAGAGACCCAGTACTTC	CASSPASAGGGETQYF
NA	NA	TRBJ2-4	TRBV5-1	14	TGCGCCAGCAGCTGGGGGGCGGCCAAAAACATTCAGTACTTC	CASSWGAAKNIQYF
NA	NA	TRBJ2-3	TRBV9	14	TGTGCCAGCAGCGTAGGATCTGGCATAGATACGCAGTATTTT	CASSVGSGIDTQYF
few	NA	TRBJ1-3	TRBV6-5	15	TGTGCCAGCAGTTTACGGGCCGCCGTGGGAAACACCATATATTTT	CASSLRAAVGNTIYF
few	NA	TRBJ1-1	TRBV6-6	14	TGTGCCACCTCGTTTAACGGACAGAACACTGAAGCTTTCTTT	CATSFNGQNTEAFF
NA	NA	TRBJ2-2	TRBV6-2/TRBV6-3	15	TGTGCCAGCACCCTGGGGAAGGGGGACACCGGGGAGCTGTTTTTT	CASTLGKGDTGELFF
few	NA	TRBJ1-4	TRBV7-9	17	TGTGCCAGCAGCTCAGGAGGATCCTACAGGGAGCGCGAAAAACTGTTTTTT	CASSSGGSYREREKLFF
many	TRBD1	TRBJ2-7	TRBV15	15	TGTGCCACCAGCGAGAACAGGGGGAGCTCCTACGAGCAGTACTTC	CATSENRGSSYEQYF
NA	TRBD1	TRBJ1-2	TRBV2	14	TGTGCCAGCAGTGACCCCCGGACAGGGGGAGGCTACACCTTC	CASSDPRTGGGYTF
few	TRBD2	TRBJ2-5	TRBV7-2	17	TGTGCCAGCAGCTTAGGCGTTGTTGCTAGCGGGGGAGTGACCCAGTACTTC	CASSLGVVASGGVTQYF
NA	NA	TRBJ2-1	TRBV11-1	12	TGTGCCAGCAGGTCGCGGGTCAATGAGCAGTTCTTC	CASRSRVNEQFF
many	NA	TRBJ2-2	TRBV11-1	17	TGTGCCAGCAGCCGACCCCCAGGGAATGGTCTCACCGGGGAGCTGTTTTTT	CASSRPPGNGLTGELFF
few	TRBD2	TRBJ2-2	TRBV9	14	TGTGCCAGCAGGGGCGGGGGAAACACCGGGGAGCTGTTTTTT	CASRGGGNTGELFF
few	TRBD1	TRBJ2-1	TRBV24-1	15	TGTGCCACCGGGGGAAACAGGGGTGACTACAATGAGCAGTTCTTC	CATGGNRGDYNEQFF
NA	NA	TRBJ1-3	TRBV18	16	TGTGCCAGCTCAACTGACAGGTCTCTGGCTGGAAACACCATATATTTT	CASSTDRSLAGNTIYF
NA	NA	TRBJ1-4	TRBV25-1	12	TGTGCCAGCAGTGATCAGGGCCTAAAACTGTTTTTT	CASSDQGLKLFF
NA	NA	TRBJ1-1	TRBV5-1	15	TGCGCCAGCAGCTTGGTTCCGGGGGCGGATACTGAAGCTTTCTTT	CASSLVPGADTEAFF
many	TRBD2	TRBJ2-5	TRBV4-2	18	TGTGCCAGCAGCAAAGGGGCAAAAGCGGGGGCTGTACAAGAGACCCAGTACTTC	CASSKGAKAGAVQETQYF
few	NA	TRBJ2-2	TRBV7-9	15	TGTGCCAGCAGCTTAGAGGTTCCCGTCACCGGGGAGCTGTTTTTT	CASSLEVPVTGELFF
NA	TRBD2	TRBJ2-3	TRBV12-3/TRBV12-4	15	TGTGCCAGCAGTTGGGGGGGGATTCGCACAGATACGCAGTATTTT	CASSWGGIRTDTQYF
few	TRBD2	TRBJ2-1	TRBV24-1	18	TGTGCCACCAGTGACAAAACGCTAGCGGGGGGAACCTACAATGAGCAGTTCTTC	CATSDKTLAGGTYNEQFF
many	NA	TRBJ2-3	TRBV6-5	17	TGTGCCAGCAGTTACCTGCCTGGTGGGGGGAGCACAGATACGCAGTATTTT	CASSYLPGGGSTDTQYF
few	NA	TRBJ1-6	TRBV5-5	16	TGTGCCAGCAGCTTGGGGCCCTCAGCCGGTGATTCACCCCTCCACTTT	CASSLGPSAGDSPLHF
many	NA	TRBJ2-3	TRBV10-2	12	TGCGCCAGCAGTGAGTCGTCAGATACGCAGTATTTT	CASSESSDTQYF
many	TRBD2	TRBJ2-5	TRBV10-3	14	TGTGCCATCAGTTCGAGCGGGGGACAAGAGACCCAGTACTTC	CAISSSGGQETQYF
NA	TRBD1	TRBJ1-4	TRBV6-1	14	TGTGCCAGCAGGACAGGGGTGTATAATGAAAAACTGTTTTTT	CASRTGVYNEKLFF
many	TRBD2	TRBJ2-5	TRBV27	17	TGTGCCAGCAGCCCCGGCTTACTAGCGGGGGGGCAAGAGACCCAGTACTTC	CASSPGLLAGGQETQYF
NA	NA	TRBJ2-3	TRBV5-1	16	TGCGCCAGCAGCTTGGGGGCAGGCCTTAGCACAGATACGCAGTATTTT	CASSLGAGLSTDTQYF
few	NA	TRBJ2-2	TRBV10-3	15	TGTGCCATCAGTGGGATTAAGGTGAACACCGGGGAGCTGTTTTTT	CAISGIKVNTGELFF
NA	NA	TRBJ2-3	TRBV5-6	12	TGTGCCAGCACCTCGACGGTAGATACGCAGTATTTT	CASTSTVDTQYF
NA	NA	TRBJ1-2	TRBV12-3/TRBV12-4	12	TGTGCCAGCAAGTGGGGTTTAGGGGGCTACACCTTC	CASKWGLGGYTF
few	TRBD2	TRBJ2-3	TRBV7-9	19	TGTGCCAGCAGCTTAGGCAAGGCCGAGGGAGGGTGGAACGGAGATACGCAGTATTTT	CASSLGKAEGGWNGDTQYF
few	NA	TRBJ1-2	TRBV5-1	15	TGCGCCAGCAGCTTGGCCTTGGGGACAAACTATGGCTACACCTTC	CASSLALGTNYGYTF